These 17 T cell receptor beta chains share one sample of origin, sequenced in a study of control samples from healthy donors and cancer patients. Some clones are missing from TCRdb's copy, which holds only in-frame ones; the method was immunoSEQ multiplex PCR. The sample carries 150,000 or so clones, 93% recorded once. The sample taken for sequencing was blood. The receptors stem from a young man in good health.

The chain couples TRBV27 to TRBJ2-7, with D maybe TRBD2 (5 bases). Germline loops: CDR1 MNHEY, CDR2 SMNVEV (reference sequence). The CDR3 consists of 18 residues. Trimming removed 4 bases at V and 0 bases at J, with 22 bases between. CDR3: CASSSRISTGGHSYEQYF. The CDR3 DNA sequence: TGTGCCAGCAGTTCACGAATATCGACTGGCGGGCACTCCTACGAGCAGTACTTC.

V gene TRBV28 combines with J gene TRBJ2-7; the match to TRBD1 covers 7 bases. Trimming removed 6 bases from V and 2 bases from J; junction bases left unmatched: 10. The CDR3 has 15 residues. Germline V lookup: CDR1 MDHEN, CDR2 SYDVKM. The CDR3 loop reads CASRGNRDRAYEQYF. In nucleotides, the CDR3 is TGTGCCAGCAGGGGGAATAGGGACAGAGCCTACGAGCAGTACTTC.

The rearrangement joins TRBV6-5 to TRBJ2-1; 8 bases fit TRBD1. CDR3 length equals 16 residues. Germline assignment: CDR1 MNHEY and CDR2 SVGAGI. V lost 3 bases to trimming and J lost 6 bases; unmatched junction nucleotides: 10. CDR3 residues: CASSYSDRGPLNEQFF. CDR3 DNA sequence: TGTGCCAGCAGTTATAGCGACAGGGGACCCCTCAATGAGCAGTTCTTC.

The genes are TRBV6-6 and TRBJ1-5; a possible D gene is TRBD1 (5 bases). The CDR3 spans 18 residues. Germline V gene lookup returns CDR1 MNHNY and CDR2 SVGAGI (reference sequence). Trimming shortened V by 5 bases and J by 0 bases, and 20 bases separated the two germline ends. CDR3: CASSPQGPVLYSNQPQHF. The DNA for the CDR3 is TGTGCCAGCAGTCCCCAGGGACCGGTACTATATAGCAATCAGCCCCAGCATTTT.

V is TRBV7-3 and J is TRBJ1-4; no clear D. V lost 3 bases to trimming and J lost 10 bases, with 15 bases between them. The CDR3 totals 14 residues. Germline CDR1 reads SGHTA; CDR2 reads FQGTGA. The CDR3 DNA reads as TGTGCCAGCAGCTTCCCGGGCCCTAAGGGAAAACTGTTTTTT. Translated: CASSFPGPKGKLFF.

The rearrangement uses TRBV7-3 and TRBJ1-1; D is unresolved. With 5 bases removed from V and 1 base from J, the gap between germline ends came to 17 bases. CDR1 and CDR2 (germline): SGHTA, FQGTGA. There are 16 residues in the CDR3. The CDR3 DNA is TGTGCCAGCAGCCTTGGGAGGGTTGTCGGGAACACTGAAGCTTTCTTT. The encoded protein is CASSLGRVVGNTEAFF. Combining the CDR3 with reference TRBV7-3 and TRBJ1-1 gives the whole variable domain GAGVSQTPSNKVTEKGKYVELRCDPISGHTALYWYRQSLGQGPEFLIYFQGTGAADDSGLPNDRFFAVRPEGSVSTLKIQRTERGDSAVYLCASSLGRVVGNTEAFFGQGTRLTVV.

The chain employs TRBV10-2 and TRBJ2-3, with 9 positions matching TRBD2. Germline V CDR1 and CDR2: WSHSY, SAAADI. V was clipped by 8 bases and J by 2 bases; unmatched bases: 11. The CDR3 has 16 amino acids. The CDR3 protein is CASYAISGGHTDTQYF. In DNA, the CDR3 is TGCGCCAGCTACGCCATTAGCGGGGGACACACAGATACGCAGTATTTT.

This chain joins TRBV5-4 and TRBJ1-3, with D perhaps TRBD1 (6 bases). The V end was cut by 1 base, the J end by 2 bases, with 13 bases between. The CDR3 runs 16 residues. From germline, CDR1 is SGHNT and CDR2 YYREEE (reference sequence). CDR3 bases: TGTGCCAGCAGCTTGTTCACCGGGACAACTGGAAACACCATATATTTT. This translates into CASSLFTGTTGNTIYF.

This chain joins TRBV19 and TRBJ1-5; unclear D gene. The CDR3 length is 13 residues. CDR1 and CDR2 from the germline V gene are LNHDA and SQIVND (reference sequence). The ends were cut back, 3 bases at V and 3 bases at J, with 6 bases in the middle. The CDR3, as DNA: TGTGCCAGTAGTATTGCCTTCAATCAGCCCCAGCATTTT. It codes for CASSIAFNQPQHF.

The CDR3: CATSGAAMNTEAFF. The CDR3, as DNA: TGTGCCACCAGTGGGGCGGCTATGAACACTGAAGCTTTCTTT. V is TRBV24-1 and J is TRBJ1-1; D gene uncertain. V was cut by 5 bases and J by 0 bases, with 9 bases left in between. Germline CDR1 reads KGHDR; CDR2 reads SFDVKD. The CDR3 spans 14 residues.

This chain joins TRBV15 and TRBJ2-3, with D perhaps matching TRBD2 (7 bases). The CDR3 is 15 residues long. The V and J ends lost 5 bases and 2 bases respectively, with 14 bases between them. CDR1 and CDR2 (germline): LNHNV, YYDKDF (reference sequence). The CDR3 DNA reads as TGTGCCACCAGCGGGGGGGGGCGGCACACAGATACGCAGTATTTT. As protein: CATSGGGRHTDTQYF.

V gene TRBV5-1 combines with J gene TRBJ1-4; TRBD1 matches 7 bases. The CDR3 length is 16 residues. After removal of 0 bases from V and 8 bases from J, the junction contained 10 bases not matched to a gene. The V gene's germline CDR1 is SGHRS and CDR2 YFSETQ. CDR3 DNA sequence: TGCGCCAGCAGCTTGGCCGTGGGGACAGCGACCGAAAAACTGTTTTTT. Amino acids: CASSLAVGTATEKLFF.

The CDR3 loop is CAISPTGTRNQPQHF. CDR3 nucleotides: TGTGCCATCAGTCCAACCGGGACAAGAAATCAGCCCCAGCATTTT. The genes are TRBV10-3 and TRBJ1-5, with a possible D match to TRBD1 (6 bases). CDR3 length: 15 amino acids. Trimming shortened V by 5 bases and J by 4 bases, and 15 bases separated the two germline ends. Germline V lookup: CDR1 ENHRY, CDR2 SYGVKD.

This clone has more than one count but fewer than ten. CDR3 residues: CAWSLNAGTGGLIETQYF. The DNA of the CDR3 is TGTGCCTGGAGTTTAAATGCCGGGACAGGGGGCCTTATTGAGACCCAGTACTTC. The chain links TRBV30 to TRBJ2-5; 12 nucleotides match TRBD1. There are 18 residues in the CDR3. Germline V gene sequence: CDR1 GTSNPN, CDR2 SVGIG (reference sequence). V dropped 2 bases and J dropped 5; count of bases not matched to a gene: 15.

The rearrangement uses TRBV4-1 and TRBJ1-5; 10 bases are shared with TRBD1. There are 16 residues in the CDR3. V shed 1 base and J 5 bases; nucleotides not matched to a gene: 5. CDR1 is MGHRA and CDR2 is YSYEKL in the germline V gene. The CDR3 region has the DNA TGCGCCAGCAGCCAAGCACGGACAGGGGGATATCAGCCCCAGCATTTT. This translates into CASSQARTGGYQPQHF.

This chain joins TRBV21-1 and TRBJ1-3. TRBV21-1 is classified as a pseudogene. The CDR3 is 16 amino acids. Here the CDR3 reads CASKKPGPREGNTIYF. The CDR3 DNA follows: TGTGCCAGCAAAAAACCGGGGCCCAGGGAGGGAAACACCATATATTTT.

The V gene is TRBV5-4, the J gene TRBJ1-1; D not resolved. Germline-derived CDR1 and CDR2 are SGHNT and YYREEE (reference sequence). The CDR3 length is 11 residues. The V gene lost 1 base and the J gene lost 6 bases, with 4 bases spanning the gap. CDR3 loop: CASSLRSEAFF. As DNA, the CDR3 is TGTGCCAGCAGCTTGCGGTCTGAAGCTTTCTTT. The variable domain in full, completed from reference TRBV5-4 and TRBJ1-1, reads ETGVTQSPTHLIKTRGQQVTLRCSSQSGHNTVSWYQQALGQGPQFIFQYYREEENGRGNFPPRFSGLQFPNYSSELNVNALELDDSALYLCASSLRSEAFFGQGTRLTVV.